Presented here are 21 T cell receptor beta chains from one specimen sequenced in a study of blood T cells in healthy people across ages. Through a sample-barcoded 5' primer and a J-beta primer mix, a second PCR was run for roughly 7 to 12 cycles. TCRdb re-called the 5' RACE reads with MiXCR, one entry per CDR3 protein. Here the sample spans about 1.4 million distinct CDR3 sequences, around 59% being singletons. Sequencing used blood. These receptors all come from a young man in good health.

This clonotype was counted many times. The DNA of the CDR3 is TGTGCCAGCAGTGAACATGGACAGGGACAAGAGACCCAGTACTTC. Translating it yields CASSEHGQGQETQYF. V gene TRBV2 combines with J gene TRBJ2-5; TRBD1 matches at 8 bases. The CDR3 covers 15 residues. CDR1 and CDR2 from the germline V gene are SNHLY and FYNNEI. The junction had 4 bases not matched to a gene; V was cut back by 2 bases and J by 2 bases.

The chain has TRBV14 and TRBJ2-7; D unclear. V lost 0 bases to trimming and J lost 7 bases, with 7 bases between them. CDR1 SGHDN and CDR2 FVKESK come from the germline V gene. This CDR3 comprises 12 residues. CDR3 in DNA: TGTGCCAGCAGCCAAGAGTTTAATGAGCAGTACTTC. Translated, it gives CASSQEFNEQYF.

This chain connects TRBV7-9 to TRBJ2-1; 8 bases line up with TRBD1. The V segment lost 0 bases and the J segment 8 bases; nucleotides outside the gene matches: 0. From germline, CDR1 is SEHNR and CDR2 FQNEAQ (reference sequence). The CDR3 is made up of 13 amino acids. CDR3 coding DNA: TGTGCCAGCAGCTTAGCGGACAGGGATGAGCAGTTCTTC. The encoded protein is CASSLADRDEQFF.

The V and J genes are TRBV6-5 and TRBJ2-5; 10 bases align to TRBD1. The germline V gene has CDR1 MNHEY and CDR2 SVGAGI. V shed 6 bases, J shed 4 bases, and the junction held 8 bases outside the gene matches. This CDR3 has 15 residues. For the CDR3, the DNA is TGTGCCAGCAGAACTCGGACAGGGGGATTAGAGACCCAGTACTTC. This codes for CASRTRTGGLETQYF.

This rearrangement joins TRBV20-1 to TRBJ1-6; D may be TRBD1 (6 bases). The CDR3 sequence is 14 residues long. CDR1 is DFQATT and CDR2 is SNEGSKA in the germline V gene (reference sequence). V dropped 3 bases and J dropped 7 bases, with 13 bases sitting between them. The CDR3 is CSARVGTGNSPLHF. The CDR3 DNA reads TGCAGTGCTAGGGTGGGAACAGGGAATTCACCCCTCCACTTT.

This sequence joins TRBV27 and TRBJ2-3; 14 bases line up with TRBD2. This CDR3 is 15 amino acids long. The V gene's germline CDR1 is MNHEY and CDR2 SMNVEV (reference sequence). V lost 7 bases, J lost 6 bases, and 6 bases stayed unmatched. CDR3 region: CASTRTSGGLDTQYF. CDR3 DNA: TGTGCCAGCACACGGACTAGCGGGGGGTTGGATACGCAGTATTTT.

The J gene is TRBJ2-7, the V gene TRBV25-1, with a weak D call TRBD1 (6 bases). The V gene's germline CDR1 is MGHDK and CDR2 SYGVNS. V lost 6 bases, J lost 5 bases, and 14 bases lay in between. The CDR3 covers 13 residues. CDR3 nucleotides: TGTGCCAGCAGGGGGGACACTAGGAACGAGCAGTACTTC. It specifies CASRGDTRNEQYF.

The gene calls are TRBV14 and TRBJ2-7, with TRBD2 matching 9 bases. V was pared by 3 bases and J by 12 bases, with 6 bases of the junction left unmatched. CDR1 is SGHDN and CDR2 is FVKESK in the germline V gene. The CDR3 loop spans 12 amino acids. The DNA for the CDR3 is TGTGCCAGCAGCCATCAGCGGGGGGTTTTGTACTTC. This sequence encodes CASSHQRGVLYF.

The rearrangement links TRBV2 to TRBJ1-2, with TRBD1 matching over 8 bases. V lost 7 bases, J lost 8 bases, and 6 bases stayed unmatched. The germline V gene encodes CDR1 SNHLY and CDR2 FYNNEI. The CDR3 covers 12 residues. In nucleotides, the CDR3 is TGTGCCAGCACCTACAGGGGGGAAGGCTACACCTTC. Translation: CASTYRGEGYTF.

As for this clonotype: Its ends do not fully match the called genes, so a read error is possible. The J gene is TRBJ1-6, the V gene TRBV5-1, with TRBD1 identical over 8 bases. The CDR3 is made up of 15 amino acids. From germline, CDR1 is SGHRS and CDR2 YFSETQ. Written as DNA, the CDR3 is TGCGCCAGCAGCTTAAGTGGGACAGGTCGATCACCCCCCCACTTT. Translating it yields CASSLSGTGRSPPHF. Looking up the rest from reference TRBV5-1 and TRBJ1-6 gives the full variable domain: KAGVTQTPRYLIKTRGQQVTLSCSPISGHRSVSWYQQTPGQGLQFLFEYFSETQRNKGNFPGRFSGRQFSNSRSEMNVSTLELGDSALYLCASSLSGTGRSPPHFGNGTRLTVT.

The gene calls are TRBV27 and TRBJ1-1, with 7 bases matching TRBD1. CDR1 is MNHEY, CDR2 SMNVEV, per germline (reference sequence). J gave up 6 bases and V 1 base, and 11 bases lay outside the gene matches. This CDR3 region has 16 residues. The DNA of the CDR3 is TGTGCCAGCAGTTTATTTGCAGGGGGGTCCAACCCTGAAGCTTTCTTT. Encoded protein: CASSLFAGGSNPEAFF.

This clonotype was seen a few times. The rearrangement joins TRBV20-1 to TRBJ2-3; maybe TRBD2 (6 bases). CDR1 DFQATT and CDR2 SNEGSKA come from the germline V gene (reference sequence). With 1 base removed from V and 6 bases from J, the gap between germline ends came to 17 bases. The CDR3 runs to 15 residues. CDR3 residues: CSARVFRLEGDTQYF. In nucleotides, the CDR3 is TGCAGTGCTAGAGTATTCAGACTAGAAGGTGATACGCAGTATTTT.

The table lists this clonotype with a few counts. V usage is TRBV7-2 and J usage is TRBJ2-3, with 7 bases matching TRBD2. This CDR3 has 15 residues. The J segment lost 2 bases and the V segment lost 2 bases, leaving 4 bases of the junction unmatched. CDR1 and CDR2 from the germline V gene are SGHTA and FQGNSA. For the CDR3, the DNA is TGTGCCAGCAGCTTATCCCTAGCGGCCACAGATACGCAGTATTTT. Its translation is CASSLSLAATDTQYF. The whole variable domain, remainder taken from reference TRBV7-2 and TRBJ2-3, is GAGVSQSPSNKVTEKGKDVELRCDPISGHTALYWYRQSLGQGLEFLIYFQGNSAPDKSGLPSDRFSAERTGGSVSTLTIQRTQQEDSAVYLCASSLSLAATDTQYFGPGTRLTVL.

The rearrangement uses TRBV29-1 and TRBJ2-3; the match to TRBD1 covers 10 bases. CDR3 length: 16 amino acids. V lost 0 bases to trimming and J lost 4 bases; unmatched junction nucleotides: 7. Germline V gene sequence: CDR1 SQVTM, CDR2 ANQGSEA. CDR3 sequence reads: CSVEDLRTGGADTQYF. As DNA, the CDR3 is TGCAGCGTTGAAGATCTTAGGACAGGGGGGGCAGATACGCAGTATTTT.

J is TRBJ1-5 and V is TRBV5-1; no clear D gene. The CDR3 is made up of 15 amino acids. Germline V gene data show CDR1 as SGHRS and CDR2 as YFSETQ. V shed 4 bases and J shed 3 bases, with 14 bases lying between them. The CDR3 sequence is CASSDRTEFNQPQHF. For the CDR3, the DNA is TGCGCCAGCAGCGACCGTACAGAATTCAATCAGCCCCAGCATTTT.

This chain's CDR3 is CATSRDNGYNEKLFF. CDR3 sequence (DNA): TGTGCCACCAGCAGAGATAACGGGTATAATGAAAAACTGTTTTTT. This chain joins TRBV15 and TRBJ1-4; D gene uncertain. Germline V gene data show CDR1 as LNHNV and CDR2 as YYDKDF (reference sequence). V was trimmed by 0 bases and J by 4 bases, leaving 9 bases between them. CDR3 size: 15 residues.

Details on this clonotype: An end of the junction differs from the germline gene, which may be a read error. The chain carries TRBV5-5 and TRBJ2-1, with TRBD2 matching 7 bases. Germline CDR1 reads SGHKS; CDR2 reads YYEKEE (reference sequence). The CDR3 loop spans 16 amino acids. The CDR3 DNA follows: TGTACCAGCAGCCCCCGGGAGGCCCAGGGATACAATGAGCAGTTCTTC. Translating gives CTSSPREAQGYNEQFF.

Note on this clonotype: One end of the junction fails to match germline, which may point to a read error. The chain combines TRBV15 with TRBJ1-1; D is uncertain. The CDR3 sequence is 14 residues long. Germline-derived CDR1 and CDR2 are LNHNV and YYDKDF (reference sequence). This CDR3 reads CATSGDFPNTEAFF. As DNA, the CDR3 is TGTGCCACCAGCGGAGATTTCCCAAACACTGAAGCTTTCTTT.

The chain combines TRBV10-3 with TRBJ2-7; D not resolved. The CDR3 is made up of 13 amino acids. V gave up 3 bases and J gave up 3 bases, with 9 bases separating them. Germline V gene lookup returns CDR1 ENHRY and CDR2 SYGVKD. The CDR3 is CAISDYTVYEQYF. In DNA, the CDR3 is TGTGCCATCAGTGATTACACCGTCTACGAGCAGTACTTC.

The gene calls are TRBV29-1 and TRBJ1-5, with D tentatively TRBD1 (6 bases). CDR1 is SQVTM and CDR2 is ANQGSEA in the germline V gene. Between the trimmed V and J ends, which lost 4 bases and 5 bases, there was a span of 12 bases. The CDR3 is 13 amino acids. The CDR3 nucleotides read TGCAGCGTTGTAGGGGGACGGGATCAGCCCCAGCATTTT. Amino acids: CSVVGGRDQPQHF.

The chain joins TRBV9 to TRBJ1-4; 7 nucleotides agree with TRBD1. Per the germline V gene, CDR1 is SGDLS and CDR2 is YYNGEE. The CDR3 covers 15 residues. The V and J ends lost 3 bases and 3 bases, in that order; junction bases with no gene match: 5. The CDR3 DNA sequence: TGTGCCAGCAGCGGGGGCGGGACAGCTAATGAAAAACTGTTTTTT. This gives the protein CASSGGGTANEKLFF.